This is a list of T cell receptor beta chains from one sample in a study of blood T cell repertoires in COVID-19. TCRdb's copy holds only in-frame clones and misses some; the assay was immunoSEQ multiplex PCR. The sample consists of some 140,000 clones, around 80% of them appearing once. Sequencing was performed on peripheral blood. The source of these receptors is a man aged 60 to 75 with acute or convalescent COVID-19. The CDR3 runs from the conserved cysteine through the conserved F or W. Each record gives: V gene, D gene, clone size, CDR3 length, J gene, CDR3 DNA, CDR3 protein. D genes are given only for firm matches. Rows may omit the clone size; those that give it use once, few, many or a size class.

TRBV11-2	TRBD1	-	14	TRBJ1-2	TGTGCCAGCACAGGGGGGAGAACTAACTATGGCTACACCTTC	CASTGGRTNYGYTF
TRBV18	-	-	13	TRBJ1-3	TGTGCCAGCTCACCACCGATGGGGGGGACCATATATTTT	CASSPPMGGTIYF
TRBV6-6	-	few	13	TRBJ1-4	TGTGCCAGCTCTACTACGCCCCGAGAAAAACTGTTTTTT	CASSTTPREKLFF
TRBV14	-	-	14	TRBJ2-2	TGTGCCAGCAGCCTAAATACGAACACCGGGGAGCTGTTTTTT	CASSLNTNTGELFF
TRBV28	-	-	15	TRBJ1-1	TGTGCCAGCAGTTCCCCAGGGATATCGGACACTGAAGCTTTCTTT	CASSSPGISDTEAFF
TRBV10-3	TRBD1	few	17	TRBJ1-3	TGTGCCATCAGTGAGTCGACAGGGGGGCATTCTGGAAACACCATATATTTT	CAISESTGGHSGNTIYF
TRBV4-2	-	few	14	TRBJ1-2	TGTGCCAGCAGCCGCCGGGACCGCGGGGATGGCTACACCTTC	CASSRRDRGDGYTF
TRBV5-1	-	-	14	TRBJ1-4	TGCGCCAGCAGCTTGGCAGGGTCTAATGAAAAACTGTTTTTT	CASSLAGSNEKLFF
TRBV5-1	TRBD2	-	13	TRBJ2-1	TGCGCCAGCACCGGGACTAGCTTCGGTGAGCAGTTCTTC	CASTGTSFGEQFF
TRBV6-2/TRBV6-3	TRBD1	-	17	TRBJ2-4	TGTGCCAGCAGTTACTCGTTGACAGGGAGATATGAAAACATTCAGTACTTC	CASSYSLTGRYENIQYF
TRBV3-1/TRBV3-2	TRBD1	-	15	TRBJ1-2	TGTGCCAGCAGCCACTCTGGGACAGGGTCCTATGGCTACACCTTC	CASSHSGTGSYGYTF
TRBV20-1	-	few	14	TRBJ1-2	TGCAGTGCTAGTTTGGCAGGGGCCAACTATGGCTACACCTTC	CSASLAGANYGYTF
TRBV9	TRBD1	-	14	TRBJ1-1	TGTGCCAGCAGCGTCGGGACAGTGAACACTGAAGCTTTCTTT	CASSVGTVNTEAFF
TRBV5-1	-	once	15	TRBJ1-5	TGCGCCAGCAGCCCTGGTCAGGGGCTAAATCAGCCCCAGCATTTT	CASSPGQGLNQPQHF
TRBV27	-	-	15	TRBJ2-7	TGTGCCAGCAGTTTGGCGGCGGGGAGCTCCTACGAGCAGTACTTC	CASSLAAGSSYEQYF
TRBV5-1	-	-	16	TRBJ2-7	TGCGCCAGCAGAAGTACTAGTTTTGTAGCGCAATCCGAGCAGTACTTC	CASRSTSFVAQSEQYF
TRBV5-5	-	-	14	TRBJ2-5	TGTGCCAGCAGCTTGCTCCTAGCTTCGGAGACCCAGTACTTC	CASSLLLASETQYF
TRBV6-1	-	few	13	TRBJ1-3	TGTGCCAGCAGTGAGAGCTCTGGAAACACCATATATTTT	CASSESSGNTIYF
TRBV2	-	-	12	TRBJ2-1	TGTGCCAGCAGTGAGCTAGCGAATGAGCAGTTCTTC	CASSELANEQFF
TRBV5-6	-	-	14	TRBJ2-5	TGTGCCAGCAGCTTGCCGGGACTTAAAGAGACCCAGTACTTC	CASSLPGLKETQYF
TRBV4-3	TRBD1	few	14	TRBJ1-2	TGCGCCAGCAGCCCGGTGACAGGGACCTATGGCTACACCTTC	CASSPVTGTYGYTF
TRBV6-1	TRBD1	many	16	TRBJ2-1	TGTGCCAGCAGTGATCCGACAGGGGGAATTTACAATGAGCAGTTCTTC	CASSDPTGGIYNEQFF
TRBV7-2	-	-	12	TRBJ2-7	TGTGCCAGCAGCTCCTTCTCCTACGAGCAGTACTTC	CASSSFSYEQYF
TRBV3-1/TRBV3-2	-	-	14	TRBJ1-5	TGTGCCAGCAGCCAAGGGACAGTGAATCAGCCCCAGCATTTT	CASSQGTVNQPQHF
TRBV19	TRBD2	-	15	TRBJ2-7	TGTGCCAGTAGCAGTAGCGGGAGAATCCCCTACGAGCAGTACTTC	CASSSSGRIPYEQYF